This T cell receptor (beta chain) was captured by sequencing in a study of blood T cell repertoires in COVID-19. Study information: Samples of COVID-19 (acute and convalescent) were obtained from the United States, Italy and Spain. T cells, B-cell-depleted T cells, or PBMCs provided the cDNA or gDNA that served as material.

Germline-derived CDR1 and CDR2 are GTSNPN and SVGIG (reference sequence). This CDR3 region has 15 residues. Trimming took off 4 bases at V and 5 bases at J, with 20 bases between the two ends. Under the authors' procedure: It was from reference gene primer amplification that nucleated cell counts were estimated. The table came from immunoSEQ multiplex PCR; TCRdb's copy has only in-frame clones and leaves some out. That table gives V, J and clone size, and the DNA gave D and trimming. This sample has under 200,000 clones, with 70% to 90% found just once. The sequence was collected from an elderly woman with acute or convalescent COVID-19. The chain has TRBV30 and TRBJ1-1, with D maybe TRBD1 (6 bases). The sample consisted of peripheral blood. This CDR3 is CAWIPTGNLRTEAFF. Written as DNA, the CDR3 is TGTGCCTGGATCCCTACAGGGAACCTAAGGACTGAAGCTTTCTTT.